These 17 T cell receptor beta chains were all obtained from the same sample, sequenced in a study of T-cell reconstitution after alpha-beta-depleted transplantation in children (dated by TCRdb to about 2016). The library relied on PCR. Sequencer: Illumina HiSeq 2500. TCR library preparation used molecular barcoding, with unique molecular identifiers applied to normalize quantification of the TCRbeta repertoire. TCRdb cleaned the public reads at Q25 with fastp, built clones with MiXCR and kept in-frame beta chains. Duplicate CDR3 protein sequences are folded into a single record with the most common DNA and genes. Present in this sample are some 840,000 distinct CDR3 sequences, roughly 16% of which were seen just once. The ten largest make up around 5.3% of the sample. The treatment or condition label for this specimen denotes: allogeneic hematopoietic cell transplantation with graft depleted of TCRalphabeta T cells and CD19 B cells.

The sample was PBMCs, mostly from graft donor cells, taken 360 days after TCRalphabeta/CD19-depleted stem cell transplant. These receptors were obtained from a male patient between 5 and 17 years old who had a stem cell transplant for acute lymphoblastic leukemia, so the T cells may come from the graft donor.

The V call is TRBV20-1, the J call TRBJ2-7, with a possible D match to TRBD2 (5 bases). The CDR3 loop spans 16 amino acids. The germline V and J ends were trimmed by 0 bases and 2 bases, with 17 bases remaining between them. Germline CDR1 and CDR2: DFQATT and SNEGSKA (reference sequence). CDR3 nucleotide sequence: TGCAGTGCTAGAGATCGGAGAGGGCCCGGGGCCTACGAGCAGTACTTC. This gives the protein CSARDRRGPGAYEQYF.

The chain joins TRBV20-1 to TRBJ2-1, with 8 nucleotides matching TRBD2. V dropped 6 bases and J dropped 4; count of bases not matched to a gene: 11. The CDR3 spans 15 residues. Per germline, CDR1 DFQATT and CDR2 SNEGSKA (reference sequence). Here the CDR3 reads CSAPPELAGYNEQFF. The CDR3 bases are TGCAGTGCCCCGCCGGAGCTAGCGGGTTACAATGAGCAGTTCTTC.

This clonotype was seen ten or more times. The chain uses TRBV7-9 and TRBJ1-4; unclear D gene. With 6 bases removed from V and 8 bases from J, the gap between germline ends came to 4 bases. The CDR3 extends over 10 amino acids. Germline CDR1 SEHNR, CDR2 FQNEAQ (reference sequence). CDR3 protein: CASSGEKLFF. The CDR3 DNA reads TGTGCCAGCAGTGGGGAAAAACTGTTTTTT.

This clonotype has only a few counts. The V and J genes are TRBV5-5 and TRBJ1-2, with a tentative D call TRBD1 (5 bases). Deletions cut 4 bases from V and 11 bases from J, with 9 bases between. Germline V gene sequence: CDR1 SGHKS, CDR2 YYEKEE (reference sequence). There are 10 residues in the CDR3. DNA of the CDR3: TGTGCCAGCAGCGGGAGGGGTTACACCTTC. Its protein is CASSGRGYTF.

The V and J genes are TRBV7-3 and TRBJ1-3; 7 nucleotides line up with TRBD1. J lost 0 bases, V lost 5 bases, and 7 bases had no gene match. The CDR3 consists of 16 residues. Germline V gene lookup returns CDR1 SGHTA and CDR2 FQGTGA. In nucleotides, the CDR3 is TGTGCCAGCAGCCCGACAGGGCCTCCCTCTGGAAACACCATATATTTT. Amino acids: CASSPTGPPSGNTIYF. The complete variable domain, with remaining parts taken from reference TRBV7-3 and TRBJ1-3, reads GAGVSQTPSNKVTEKGKYVELRCDPISGHTALYWYRQSLGQGPEFLIYFQGTGAADDSGLPNDRFFAVRPEGSVSTLKIQRTERGDSAVYLCASSPTGPPSGNTIYFGEGSWLTVV.

This clonotype appeared many times. The chain carries TRBV20-1 and TRBJ2-7; 9 bases align to TRBD1. Germline values: CDR1 DFQATT, CDR2 SNEGSKA (reference sequence). V trimming: 5 bases; J trimming: 8 bases; junction bases outside the gene matches: 4. The CDR3 runs 11 residues. The CDR3 DNA reads as TGCAGTGCTGTTACAGGGGGCAAGCAGTACTTC. Encoded protein: CSAVTGGKQYF.

The V gene is TRBV7-6, the J gene TRBJ1-3; D unclear. The germline V gene has CDR1 SGHVS and CDR2 FNYEAQ. The CDR3 has 16 amino acids. The V gene lost 1 base and the J gene lost 0 bases, with 10 bases spanning the gap. The CDR3 spells CASSLDLTVSGNTIYF. Here the CDR3 DNA reads TGTGCCAGCAGCTTAGATCTAACAGTCTCTGGAAACACCATATATTTT.

The rearrangement uses TRBV9 and TRBJ2-1, with TRBD2 matching 7 bases. Germline lookup yields CDR1 SGDLS and CDR2 YYNGEE. V trimming: 0 bases; J trimming: 5 bases; junction bases outside the gene matches: 11. This CDR3 is 17 amino acids long. CDR3 DNA sequence: TGTGCCAGCAGCGTAGTACTCCGGGCTAGCGGTAACAATGAGCAGTTCTTC. Protein sequence: CASSVVLRASGNNEQFF.

This chain joins TRBV7-9 and TRBJ2-1; 7 bases align to TRBD2. V shed 5 bases and J 5 bases; nucleotides not matched to a gene: 12. CDR1 is SEHNR and CDR2 is FQNEAQ in the germline V gene (reference sequence). The CDR3 loop spans 16 amino acids. The CDR3 reads CASSPLGGRNNNEQFF. The CDR3 bases are TGTGCCAGCAGCCCCCTCGGCGGGAGAAATAACAATGAGCAGTTCTTC.

This chain links TRBV7-9 with TRBJ1-2; D is undetermined. Deletions cut 3 bases from V and 3 bases from J, with 17 bases between. The CDR3 runs to 16 residues. Looked up from germline, CDR1 is SEHNR and CDR2 is FQNEAQ (reference sequence). The CDR3 spells CASSFNPTAGHYGYTF. The CDR3 bases are TGTGCCAGCAGCTTCAACCCGACCGCCGGACACTATGGCTACACCTTC.

This clonotype was seen at least ten times. The chain joins TRBV20-1 to TRBJ2-2, with 9 bases that match TRBD2. V lost 0 bases and J lost 7; bases outside the gene matches: 6. Germline assignment: CDR1 DFQATT and CDR2 SNEGSKA (reference sequence). This CDR3 comprises 15 residues. The CDR3: CSARDGGRAFGELFF. For the CDR3, the DNA is TGCAGTGCTAGAGATGGCGGGAGGGCCTTCGGGGAGCTGTTTTTT.

The rearrangement joins TRBV5-1 to TRBJ1-1; the D is unclear. Germline V gives CDR1 SGHRS, CDR2 YFSETQ. Trimming shortened V by 4 bases and J by 1 base, and 14 bases separated the two germline ends. The CDR3 consists of 15 residues. The CDR3 is CASSLSSWGNTEAFF. The CDR3 DNA reads TGCGCCAGCAGCCTTTCTTCTTGGGGGAACACTGAAGCTTTCTTT.

The rearrangement joins TRBV12-3 or TRBV12-4 to TRBJ2-2; 9 bases are a match to TRBD1. This CDR3 has 16 residues. J lost 5 bases, V lost 10 bases, and 14 bases had no gene match. The chain's CDR3 is CATWGTGPRGTGELFF. CDR3 nucleotide sequence: TGTGCCACTTGGGGGACAGGGCCCCGAGGGACCGGGGAGCTGTTTTTT.

This clonotype showed up just a few times. The chain links TRBV20-1 to TRBJ2-3; D gene ambiguous. The CDR3 runs to 18 residues. Deletions cut 3 bases from V and 2 bases from J, with 24 bases between. In germline, CDR1 is DFQATT, CDR2 SNEGSKA (reference sequence). CDR3 loop: CSASGTLGRLPFTDTQYF. The CDR3 DNA is TGCAGTGCTAGTGGTACATTAGGGCGTCTCCCGTTCACAGATACGCAGTATTTT.

The chain combines TRBV7-6 with TRBJ2-3; 14 positions agree with TRBD2. There are 20 residues in the CDR3. CDR1 and CDR2 (germline): SGHVS, FNYEAQ. The ends lost 5 bases at V and 3 bases at J; junction bases unmatched: 16. CDR3 coding DNA: TGTGCCAGCAGCCCTGCCATCGGGACTAGCGGGAGAAGGTTGACAGATACGCAGTATTTT. This encodes CASSPAIGTSGRRLTDTQYF.

CDR3 in DNA: TGTGCCACCAGTGATTTGCTTGCGGGAGATGGCACAGATACGCAGTATTTT. Protein product: CATSDLLAGDGTDTQYF. The J gene is TRBJ2-3, the V gene TRBV24-1; 7 nucleotides align to TRBD2. CDR1 and CDR2 (germline): KGHDR, SFDVKD. The CDR3 is made up of 17 amino acids. J was trimmed by 1 base and V by 0 bases; bases with no gene match: 6.

This clonotype was found many times. The CDR3 spells CASSPRKPSYEQYF. CDR3 DNA: TGTGCCAGCTCCCCCAGGAAACCCTCCTACGAGCAGTACTTC. V usage is TRBV12-3 or TRBV12-4 and J usage is TRBJ2-7; D uncertain. With 8 bases removed from V and 0 bases from J, the gap between germline ends came to 14 bases. This CDR3 has 14 residues.